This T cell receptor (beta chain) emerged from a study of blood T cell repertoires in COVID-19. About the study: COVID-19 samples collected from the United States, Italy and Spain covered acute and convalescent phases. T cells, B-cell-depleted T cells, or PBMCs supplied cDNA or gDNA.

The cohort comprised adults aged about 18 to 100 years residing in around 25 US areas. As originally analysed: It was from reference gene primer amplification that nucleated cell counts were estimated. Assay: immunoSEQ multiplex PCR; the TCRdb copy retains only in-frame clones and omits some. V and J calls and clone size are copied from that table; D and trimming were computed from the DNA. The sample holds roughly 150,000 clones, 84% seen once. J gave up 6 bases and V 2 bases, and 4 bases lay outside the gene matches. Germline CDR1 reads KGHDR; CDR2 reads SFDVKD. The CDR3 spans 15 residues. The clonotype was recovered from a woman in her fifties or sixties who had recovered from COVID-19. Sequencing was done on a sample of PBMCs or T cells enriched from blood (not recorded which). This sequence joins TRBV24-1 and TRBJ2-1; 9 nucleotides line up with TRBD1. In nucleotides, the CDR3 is TGTGCCACCAGTGATTCGGACAGGGGACGCAATGAGCAGTTCTTC. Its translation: CATSDSDRGRNEQFF.